One and the same sample provided the 16 T cell receptor beta chains below, sequenced in a study of T-cell reconstitution after alpha-beta-depleted transplantation in children. As it was prepared, the TCRbeta library received unique molecular identifiers. One entry per CDR3 protein results from TCRdb running MiXCR on the PCR reads. The sample holds about 150,000 distinct CDR3 sequences; 8% to 10% are singletons and the top ten take roughly 18%. Sequences were derived from PBMCs, mostly from graft donor cells, sampled 180 days after TCRalphabeta/CD19-depleted stem cell transplant. Every receptor here comes from a female patient aged 2-10 years who had a stem cell transplant for congenital amegakaryocytic thrombocytopenia, so the T cells may come from the graft donor.

A remark on this clonotype: A single base separates this from a much larger clone, so it may be a read error. The rearrangement uses TRBV4-3 and TRBJ1-1; D gene unclear. This CDR3 comprises 13 residues. The germline CDR1 and CDR2 sequences are LGHNA and YSLEER. Trimming pared 5 bases from V and 11 bases from J, leaving 18 bases between. The CDR3 reads CASSKVLGVRAFF. CDR3 in DNA: TGCGCCAGCAGCAAAGTCCTCGGGGTCCGGGCTTTCTTT.

Ten or more counts support this clonotype. The CDR3 sequence is CASSSTIAGGGYNEQFF. CDR3 sequence (DNA): TGTGCCAGCAGCTCGACTATAGCGGGAGGAGGGTACAATGAGCAGTTCTTC. The rearrangement links TRBV7-6 to TRBJ2-1, with 10 bases fitting TRBD2. The trim removed 4 bases at V and 4 bases at J, leaving 10 bases unmatched. The CDR3 covers 17 residues. Germline-derived CDR1 and CDR2 are SGHVS and FNYEAQ.

This clonotype was picked up a small number of times. The chain employs TRBV3-1 and TRBJ1-1; the D is unclear. CDR1 is LGHDT, CDR2 YNNKEL, per germline (reference sequence). CDR3 size: 15 residues. Trimming stripped 0 bases from V and 6 bases from J, with 14 bases between. CDR3 sequence reads: CASSQDVSRAPEAFF. The CDR3, as DNA: TGTGCCAGCAGCCAAGACGTCAGCCGGGCCCCTGAAGCTTTCTTT.

This clonotype was seen ten or more times. This chain's CDR3 is CASSTKTGNRYNEQFF. The CDR3 bases are TGTGCCAGCAGTACCAAGACAGGGAATCGATACAATGAGCAGTTCTTC. The chain has TRBV28 and TRBJ2-1; 7 nucleotides agree with TRBD1. V was pared by 5 bases and J by 4 bases, with 11 bases of the junction left unmatched. CDR3 length equals 16 residues. Per germline, CDR1 MDHEN and CDR2 SYDVKM.

This clonotype was observed many times. The rearrangement uses TRBV12-3 or TRBV12-4 and TRBJ2-2; D gene ambiguous. The V end lost 2 bases, the J end lost 4 bases, and 5 bases lay between the germline ends. This CDR3 contains 13 residues. The DNA for the CDR3 is TGTGCCAGCAGTTTAATGGGCACCGGGGAGCTGTTTTTT. Protein sequence: CASSLMGTGELFF.

This chain uses TRBV15 with TRBJ2-1; 7 bases agree with TRBD1. Per germline, CDR1 LNHNV and CDR2 YYDKDF (reference sequence). V was pared by 1 base and J by 7 bases, with 4 bases of the junction left unmatched. This CDR3 has 14 residues. The CDR3 DNA sequence: TGTGCCACCAGCAGAGGGGACAGTGTTAATGAGCAGTTCTTC. Its protein product is CATSRGDSVNEQFF. The variable domain in full, with the rest retrieved from reference TRBV15 and TRBJ2-1, is DAMVIQNPRYQVTQFGKPVTLSCSQTLNHNVMYWYQQKSSQAPKLLFHYYDKDFNNEADTPDNFQSRRPNTSFCFLDIRSPGLGDTAMYLCATSRGDSVNEQFFGPGTRLTVL.

This clonotype has at least ten counts. This chain uses TRBV7-2 with TRBJ2-7; 13 bases align to TRBD2. Germline V gene sequence: CDR1 SGHTA, CDR2 FQGNSA. The CDR3 loop spans 16 amino acids. V trimming: 5 bases; J trimming: 7 bases; junction bases outside the gene matches: 11. As DNA, the CDR3 is TGTGCCAGCAGCCCGAACGTACTAGCGGGAGGGTTGGAGCAGTACTTC. Protein product: CASSPNVLAGGLEQYF.

This clonotype was counted many times. The V call is TRBV29-1, the J call TRBJ2-2; 7 nucleotides agree with TRBD2. The CDR3 has 14 residues. Trimming at V came to 3 bases and at J to 7 bases, leaving 8 bases not matched to a gene. CDR1 is SQVTM and CDR2 is ANQGSEA in the germline V gene. The CDR3 DNA sequence: TGCAGCGTTGATGCGCGGGGGATCGGCGGGGAGCTGTTTTTT. Residues: CSVDARGIGGELFF.

This clonotype was detected many times. This rearrangement joins TRBV29-1 to TRBJ2-7; D ambiguous. Per the germline V gene, CDR1 is SQVTM and CDR2 is ANQGSEA. The CDR3 sequence is 12 residues long. CDR3 region: CRARQANDEQYF. DNA of the CDR3: TGCAGAGCGAGGCAGGCTAACGACGAGCAGTACTTC.

Here the CDR3 reads CASSPPDRQETQYF. CDR3 nucleotides: TGTGCCAGCTCACCACCGGACAGGCAAGAGACCCAGTACTTC. The genes are TRBV18 and TRBJ2-5; 7 bases line up with TRBD1. The junction had 0 bases not matched to a gene; V was cut back by 0 bases and J by 2 bases. The CDR3 totals 14 residues. CDR1 is KGHSH, CDR2 LQKENI, per germline.

There are many counts of this clonotype. The chain recombines TRBV6-6 with TRBJ2-3, with D hard to call. V dropped 2 bases and J dropped 4 bases, with 7 bases sitting between them. This CDR3 has 13 amino acids. Germline V CDR1 and CDR2: MNHNY, SVGAGI (reference sequence). The CDR3 DNA follows: TGTGCCAGCAGTTACGACGAGGCAGATACGCAGTATTTT. Amino acid sequence: CASSYDEADTQYF.

This clonotype occurred many times. This sequence joins TRBV20-1 and TRBJ1-5, with D unresolved. The CDR3 contains 12 residues. Trimming cost V 3 bases and J 4 bases, with 7 bases left between them. CDR1 and CDR2 from the germline V gene are DFQATT and SNEGSKA (reference sequence). CDR3 region: CSASSGNQPQHF. In DNA, the CDR3 is TGCAGTGCTAGTTCAGGAAATCAGCCCCAGCATTTT.

The chain joins TRBV6-6 to TRBJ2-3; D not certain. Germline V gene lookup returns CDR1 MNHNY and CDR2 SVGAGI (reference sequence). V lost 2 bases, J lost 8 bases, and 5 bases lay in between. The CDR3 runs 11 residues. The CDR3 sequence is CASSYEITQYF. The CDR3, as DNA: TGTGCCAGCAGTTACGAAATTACGCAGTATTTT.

There are many counts of this clonotype. V is TRBV21-1 and J is TRBJ2-7; the table's TRBD1 call for D was not verified on the DNA. TRBV21-1 is a listed pseudogene. The CDR3 contains 15 residues. The CDR3 region has the DNA TGTGCCAGCAGCAAAGCACAGGGTTTGCCCTACGAGCAGTACTTC. Its protein is CASSKAQGLPYEQYF.

This clonotype was recorded at least ten times. The V and J genes are TRBV4-1 and TRBJ2-5; no definite D call. Germline CDR1 reads MGHRA; CDR2 reads YSYEKL. CDR3 length: 16 residues. The V end lost 0 bases, the J end lost 5 bases, and 16 bases lay between the germline ends. The CDR3 loop is CASSQDSKKGTETQYF. The CDR3 DNA reads as TGCGCCAGCAGCCAAGATAGTAAAAAGGGCACGGAGACCCAGTACTTC.

This clonotype has more than one count but fewer than ten. The rearrangement uses TRBV5-1 and TRBJ2-4, with 16 bases matching TRBD2. Germline values: CDR1 SGHRS, CDR2 YFSETQ. Germline trimming cut 4 bases from V and 2 bases from J; bases unmatched to any gene: 3. The length of the CDR3 is 17 residues. The CDR3 bases are TGCGCCAGCAGCGCGGGACTAGCGGGAGGGACCAAAAACATTCAGTACTTC. Encoded protein: CASSAGLAGGTKNIQYF.